The 2 T cell receptor beta chains below come from one sample, sequenced in a study of cytomegalovirus exposure and HLA in healthy donors. A multiplex PCR was run with 60 Vbeta primers and 13 Jbeta primers. The table came from immunoSEQ multiplex PCR; TCRdb's copy has only in-frame clones and leaves some out. This sample has 150,000 to 200,000 clones, with 75% to 90% found just once. Sequencing was performed on PBMCs. These receptors were taken from a man between 18 and 29 years old in good health and CMV-seropositive.

This rearrangement joins TRBV2 to TRBJ2-1; 9 positions agree with TRBD2. Germline CDR1 SNHLY, CDR2 FYNNEI. J lost 2 bases, V lost 4 bases, and 6 bases had no gene match. The CDR3 is 16 amino acids. The CDR3 reads CASSAQRGATYNEQFF. DNA for the CDR3: TGTGCCAGCAGTGCCCAGCGGGGGGCAACCTACAATGAGCAGTTCTTC.

The chain couples TRBV23-1 to TRBJ1-5, with D perhaps matching TRBD1 (6 bases). TRBV23-1 is known as an ORF, though its function is uncertain. The V and J ends lost 10 bases and 6 bases respectively, with 22 bases between them. The CDR3 extends over 15 amino acids. This chain's CDR3 is CATGRPRGGPQPQHF. DNA of the CDR3: TGCGCCACCGGCCGACCCCGGGGGGGCCCTCAGCCCCAGCATTTT.